Below, one TCR beta chain is given with its context. Its specificity is not known. This record comes from a study of T cell responses to AZD1222 COVID-19 vaccine. Study-wide points: In all cases, repertoires were sampled only after the peak T cell response.

The table came from immunoSEQ multiplex PCR; TCRdb's copy has only in-frame clones and leaves some out. The table lists some 110,000 clones, around nine tenths of them singletons, with 18% in the top ten. Trimming left V 0 bases short and J 0 bases short, with 11 bases between. The CDR3 loop spans 16 amino acids. The germline V gene encodes CDR1 MNHEY and CDR2 SVGAGI. The sequencing used peripheral blood, collected on day 0 of AZD1222 vaccination. This TCR was sampled from an adult in good health. This chain joins TRBV6-5 and TRBJ1-1; D might be TRBD1 (5 bases). This chain's CDR3 is CASSYSTSGLNTEAFF. The CDR3 DNA follows: TGTGCCAGCAGTTACTCTACGTCGGGGCTGAACACTGAAGCTTTCTTT.